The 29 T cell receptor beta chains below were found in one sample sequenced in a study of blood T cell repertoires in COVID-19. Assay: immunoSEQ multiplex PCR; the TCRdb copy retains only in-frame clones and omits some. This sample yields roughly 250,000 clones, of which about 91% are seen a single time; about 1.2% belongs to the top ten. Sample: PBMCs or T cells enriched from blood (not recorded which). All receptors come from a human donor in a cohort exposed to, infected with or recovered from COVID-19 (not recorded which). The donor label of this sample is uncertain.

CDR3 region: CASSPRTGGLDEKLFF. The CDR3, as DNA: TGTGCCAGCTCACCGCGGACAGGGGGCTTGGATGAAAAACTGTTTTTT. This sequence joins TRBV18 and TRBJ1-4; 11 nucleotides match TRBD1. CDR3 size: 16 residues. Germline V lookup: CDR1 KGHSH, CDR2 LQKENI. Losses at the gene ends were 3 bases for V and 6 bases for J; bases not matched to a gene: 6.

The CDR3 protein is CASSYGTAGSYEQYF. The DNA for the CDR3 is TGTGCCAGCAGTTACGGGACAGCCGGCTCCTACGAGCAGTACTTC. This chain uses TRBV9 with TRBJ2-7; 7 bases are shared with TRBD1. Germline assignment: CDR1 SGDLS and CDR2 YYNGEE. CDR3 size: 15 residues. J gave up 0 bases and V 5 bases, and 8 bases lay outside the gene matches.

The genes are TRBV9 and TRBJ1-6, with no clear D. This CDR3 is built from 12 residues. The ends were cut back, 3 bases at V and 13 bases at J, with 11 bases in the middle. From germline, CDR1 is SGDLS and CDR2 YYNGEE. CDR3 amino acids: CASSAGGSPLHF. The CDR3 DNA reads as TGTGCCAGCAGCGCCGGAGGTTCGCCCCTCCACTTT.

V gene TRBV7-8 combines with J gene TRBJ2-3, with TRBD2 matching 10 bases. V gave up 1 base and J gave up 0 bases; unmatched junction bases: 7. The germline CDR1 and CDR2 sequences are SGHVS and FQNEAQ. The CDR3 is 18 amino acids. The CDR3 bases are TGTGCCAGCAGCTTAGGGCCCCTACTAGCGGGGAGCACAGATACGCAGTATTTT. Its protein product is CASSLGPLLAGSTDTQYF.

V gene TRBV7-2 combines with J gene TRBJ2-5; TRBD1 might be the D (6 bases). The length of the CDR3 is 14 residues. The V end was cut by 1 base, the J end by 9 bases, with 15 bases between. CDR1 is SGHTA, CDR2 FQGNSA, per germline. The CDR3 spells CASSLVGQGLSQYF. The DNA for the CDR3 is TGTGCCAGCAGCTTAGTAGGGCAGGGGCTGTCCCAGTACTTC.

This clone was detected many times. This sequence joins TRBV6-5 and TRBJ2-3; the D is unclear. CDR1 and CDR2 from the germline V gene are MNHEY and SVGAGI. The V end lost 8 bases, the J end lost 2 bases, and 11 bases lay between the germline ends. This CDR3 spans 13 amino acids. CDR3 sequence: CASQIADTDTQYF. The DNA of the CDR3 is TGTGCCAGCCAAATCGCGGACACAGATACGCAGTATTTT.

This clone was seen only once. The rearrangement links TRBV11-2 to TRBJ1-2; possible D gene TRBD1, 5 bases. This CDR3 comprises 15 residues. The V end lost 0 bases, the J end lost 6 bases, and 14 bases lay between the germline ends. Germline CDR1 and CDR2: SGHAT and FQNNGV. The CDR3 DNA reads TGTGCCAGCAGCTTAGAGCTGAAGGGGACTAATGGCTACACCTTC. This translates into CASSLELKGTNGYTF. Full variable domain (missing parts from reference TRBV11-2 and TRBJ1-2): EAGVAQSPRYKIIEKRQSVAFWCNPISGHATLYWYQQILGQGPKLLIQFQNNGVVDDSQLPKDRFSAERLKGVDSTLKIQPAKLEDSAVYLCASSLELKGTNGYTFGSGTRLTVV.

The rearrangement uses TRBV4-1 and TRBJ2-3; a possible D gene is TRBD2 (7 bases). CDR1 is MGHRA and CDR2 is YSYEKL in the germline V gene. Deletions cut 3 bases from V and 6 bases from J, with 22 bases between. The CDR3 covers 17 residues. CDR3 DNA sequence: TGCGCCAGCAGCCACATACCGTCCGCGGGGGCTGAGGATACGCAGTATTTT. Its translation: CASSHIPSAGAEDTQYF.

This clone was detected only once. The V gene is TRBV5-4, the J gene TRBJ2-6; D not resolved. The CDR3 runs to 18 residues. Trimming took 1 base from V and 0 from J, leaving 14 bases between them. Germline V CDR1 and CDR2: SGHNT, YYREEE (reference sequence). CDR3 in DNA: TGTGCCAGCAGCTTGATTGGCAGGCAACCCTCTGGGGCCAACGTCCTGACTTTC. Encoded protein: CASSLIGRQPSGANVLTF.

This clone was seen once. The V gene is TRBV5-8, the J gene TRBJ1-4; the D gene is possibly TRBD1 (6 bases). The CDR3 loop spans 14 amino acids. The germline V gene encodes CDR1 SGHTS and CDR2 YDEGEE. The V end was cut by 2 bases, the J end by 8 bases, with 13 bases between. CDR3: CASSFRGRKEKLFF. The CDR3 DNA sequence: TGTGCCAGCAGCTTCAGGGGTCGGAAGGAAAAACTGTTTTTT. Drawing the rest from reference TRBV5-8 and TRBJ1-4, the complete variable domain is EAGVTQSPTHLIKTRGQQATLRCSPISGHTSVYWYQQALGLGLQFLLWYDEGEERNRGNFPPRFSGRQFPNYSSELNVNALELEDSALYLCASSFRGRKEKLFFGSGTQLSVL.

CDR3 nucleotide sequence: TGTGCCAGCAGCTTGGTTCTGTCTAACACAGATACGCAGTATTTT. This translates into CASSLVLSNTDTQYF. The V gene is TRBV5-8, the J gene TRBJ2-3; D remains ambiguous. V lost 0 bases and J lost 2, with 10 bases in between. This CDR3 has 15 residues. The germline CDR1 and CDR2 sequences are SGHTS and YDEGEE.

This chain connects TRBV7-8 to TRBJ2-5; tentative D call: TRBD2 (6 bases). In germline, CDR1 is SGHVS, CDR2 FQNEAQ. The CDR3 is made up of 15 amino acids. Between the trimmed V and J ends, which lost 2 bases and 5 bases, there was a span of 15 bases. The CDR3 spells CASSLIDGGGETQYF. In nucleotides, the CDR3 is TGTGCCAGCAGCTTAATTGATGGCGGAGGGGAGACCCAGTACTTC.

The CDR3 sequence is CATSGQTETEAFF. Here the CDR3 DNA reads TGTGCCACCAGTGGACAGACCGAAACTGAAGCTTTCTTT. This sequence joins TRBV24-1 and TRBJ1-1, with D tentatively TRBD1 (5 bases). The CDR3 is 13 amino acids. V lost 5 bases and J lost 5, with 11 bases in between. The germline gives CDR1 KGHDR, CDR2 SFDVKD.

This chain's CDR3 is CASSPIVRVFDYGYTF. The CDR3 DNA reads TGCGCCAGCAGCCCCATTGTGCGGGTTTTTGACTATGGCTACACCTTC. The V gene is TRBV4-1, the J gene TRBJ1-2; D gene ambiguous. Germline assignment: CDR1 MGHRA and CDR2 YSYEKL. Trimming stripped 4 bases from V and 3 bases from J, with 18 bases between. The CDR3 runs to 16 residues.

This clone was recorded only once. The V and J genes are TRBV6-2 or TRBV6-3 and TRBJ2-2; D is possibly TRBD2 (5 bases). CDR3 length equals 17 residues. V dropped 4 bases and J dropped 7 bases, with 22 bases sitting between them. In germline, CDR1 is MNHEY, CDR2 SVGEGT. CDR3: CASSSPGSPKGDGELFF. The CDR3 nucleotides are TGTGCCAGCAGTTCCCCGGGAAGCCCCAAAGGCGACGGGGAGCTGTTTTTT.

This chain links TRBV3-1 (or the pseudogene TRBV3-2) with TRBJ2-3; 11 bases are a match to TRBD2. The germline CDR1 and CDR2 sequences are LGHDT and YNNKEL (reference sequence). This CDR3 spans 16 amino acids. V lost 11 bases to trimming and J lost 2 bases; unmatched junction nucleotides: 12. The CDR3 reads CASAAGLAVVTDTQYF. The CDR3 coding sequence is TGTGCCTCAGCGGCGGGACTAGCGGTAGTCACAGATACGCAGTATTTT.

The CDR3: CASSFSGGANLGTQYF. The CDR3 DNA reads as TGTGCCAGCAGCTTTAGCGGGGGGGCAAATTTAGGTACGCAGTATTTT. The chain is built from TRBV7-2 and TRBJ2-3, with 11 bases lining up with TRBD2. With V trimmed by 3 bases and J by 8 bases, 10 bases remained unmatched. The CDR3 totals 16 residues. Per germline, CDR1 SGHTA and CDR2 FQGNSA.

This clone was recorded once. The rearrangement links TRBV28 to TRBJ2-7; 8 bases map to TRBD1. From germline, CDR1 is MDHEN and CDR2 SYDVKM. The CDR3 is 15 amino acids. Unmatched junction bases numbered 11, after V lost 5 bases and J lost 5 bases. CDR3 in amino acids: CASSLPLRGLNEQYF. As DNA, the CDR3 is TGTGCCAGCAGTCTCCCTCTCAGGGGGCTAAACGAGCAGTACTTC.

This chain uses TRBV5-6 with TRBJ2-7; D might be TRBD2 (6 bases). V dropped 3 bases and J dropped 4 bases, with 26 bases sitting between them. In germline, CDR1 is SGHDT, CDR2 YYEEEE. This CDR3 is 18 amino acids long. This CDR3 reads CASSSLGGLALGTYEQYF. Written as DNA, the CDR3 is TGTGCCAGCAGCTCCCTGGGTGGGCTAGCGCTCGGGACTTACGAGCAGTACTTC. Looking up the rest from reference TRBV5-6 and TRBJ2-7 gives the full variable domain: DAGVTQSPTHLIKTRGQQVTLRCSPKSGHDTVSWYQQALGQGPQFIFQYYEEEERQRGNFPDRFSGHQFPNYSSELNVNALLLGDSALYLCASSSLGGLALGTYEQYFGPGTRLTVT.

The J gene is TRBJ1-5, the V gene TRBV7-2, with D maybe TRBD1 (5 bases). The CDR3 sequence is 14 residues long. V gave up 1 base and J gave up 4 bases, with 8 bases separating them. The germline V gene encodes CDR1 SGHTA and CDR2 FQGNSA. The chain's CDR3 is CASSLGTLNQPQHF. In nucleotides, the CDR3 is TGTGCCAGCAGCTTAGGGACACTGAATCAGCCCCAGCATTTT. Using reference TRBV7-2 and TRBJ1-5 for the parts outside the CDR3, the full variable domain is GAGVSQSPSNKVTEKGKDVELRCDPISGHTALYWYRQSLGQGLEFLIYFQGNSAPDKSGLPSDRFSAERTGGSVSTLTIQRTQQEDSAVYLCASSLGTLNQPQHFGDGTRLSIL.

The CDR3 DNA sequence: TGTGCCAGCAGCCCTCAGCGGGGGGGCCTCGACGAGCAGTACTTC. This sequence encodes CASSPQRGGLDEQYF. V is TRBV7-3 and J is TRBJ2-7; 10 nucleotides agree with TRBD2. Trimming at V came to 5 bases and at J to 5 bases, leaving 9 bases not matched to a gene. In germline, CDR1 is SGHTA, CDR2 FQGTGA. CDR3 length equals 15 residues.

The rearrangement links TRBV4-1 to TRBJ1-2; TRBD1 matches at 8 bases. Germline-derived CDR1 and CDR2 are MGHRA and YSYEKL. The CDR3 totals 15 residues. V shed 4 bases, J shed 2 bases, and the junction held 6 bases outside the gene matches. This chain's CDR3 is CASSPGQGRNYGYTF. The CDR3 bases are TGCGCCAGCAGCCCCGGACAGGGACGCAACTATGGCTACACCTTC.

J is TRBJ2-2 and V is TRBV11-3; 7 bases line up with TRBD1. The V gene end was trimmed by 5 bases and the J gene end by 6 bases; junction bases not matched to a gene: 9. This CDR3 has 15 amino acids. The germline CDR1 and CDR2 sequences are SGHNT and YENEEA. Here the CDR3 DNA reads TGTGCCAGCAGCCTAAGACAGGGAAGGGCCGGGGAGCTGTTTTTT. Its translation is CASSLRQGRAGELFF.

The CDR3 region has the DNA TGTGCCAGTAGTATATACAGGTATAGCAATCAGCCCCAGCATTTT. Protein product: CASSIYRYSNQPQHF. The chain combines TRBV19 with TRBJ1-5, with D perhaps TRBD1 (5 bases). V was shortened by 2 bases and J by 0 bases, with 8 bases between the two germline ends. Germline V CDR1 and CDR2: LNHDA, SQIVND (reference sequence). CDR3 length equals 15 residues.

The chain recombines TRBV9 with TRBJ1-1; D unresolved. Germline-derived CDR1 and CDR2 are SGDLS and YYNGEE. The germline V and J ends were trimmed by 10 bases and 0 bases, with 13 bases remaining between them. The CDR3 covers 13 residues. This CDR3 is CASGRDLNTEAFF. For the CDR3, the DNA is TGTGCCTCCGGCCGGGATCTGAACACTGAAGCTTTCTTT. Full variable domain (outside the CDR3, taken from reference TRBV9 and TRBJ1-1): DSGVTQTPKHLITATGQRVTLRCSPRSGDLSVYWYQQSLDQGLQFLIQYYNGEERAKGNILERFSAQQFPDLHSELNLSSLELGDSALYFCASGRDLNTEAFFGQGTRLTVV.

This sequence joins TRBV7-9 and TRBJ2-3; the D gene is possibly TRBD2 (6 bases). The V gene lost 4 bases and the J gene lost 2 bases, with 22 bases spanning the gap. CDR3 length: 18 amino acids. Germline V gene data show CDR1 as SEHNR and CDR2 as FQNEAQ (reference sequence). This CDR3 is CASSSRVDHGGNTDTQYF. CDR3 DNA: TGTGCCAGCAGCTCCCGAGTAGACCACGGGGGAAACACAGATACGCAGTATTTT.

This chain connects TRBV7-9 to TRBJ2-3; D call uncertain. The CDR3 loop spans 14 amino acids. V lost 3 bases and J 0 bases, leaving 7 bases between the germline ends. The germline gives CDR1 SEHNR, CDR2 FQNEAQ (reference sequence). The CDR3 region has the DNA TGTGCCAGCAGCTTGCGCCCCAGCACAGATACGCAGTATTTT. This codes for CASSLRPSTDTQYF.

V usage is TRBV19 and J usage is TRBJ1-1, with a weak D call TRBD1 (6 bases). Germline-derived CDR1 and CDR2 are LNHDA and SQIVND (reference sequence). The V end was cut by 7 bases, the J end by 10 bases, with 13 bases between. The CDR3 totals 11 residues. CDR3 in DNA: TGTGCCAGTAAGTCAGGGGTCGGAGCTTTCTTT. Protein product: CASKSGVGAFF.

The CDR3 here is CASNEWGGLNTEAFF. In DNA form, the CDR3 reads TGTGCCAGCAACGAATGGGGGGGCCTGAACACTGAAGCTTTCTTT. The chain is built from TRBV27 and TRBJ1-1; possible D gene TRBD1, 6 bases. The CDR3 has 15 residues. Germline-derived CDR1 and CDR2 are MNHEY and SMNVEV (reference sequence). Trimming cost V 7 bases and J 0 bases, with 15 bases left between them.